The 26 T cell receptor beta chains below all came from one sample that was sequenced in a study of memory CD4+ T cells and cytomegalovirus serostatus (dated by TCRdb to the late 2010s). Libraries were prepared through the immunoSEQ multiplex PCR assay. As stored in TCRdb, this immuneACCESS dataset retains in-frame rearrangements with V and J assigned. A fraction of the clones does not appear; measured against another copy, unresolved V genes explain less than half of the discrepancy, and the remainder lacks a known reason. The sample table holds 50,000 to 75,000 clones, of which 82% were seen once. The biggest ten clones account for around 0.9% of the sample. Single viable CD3+CD4+CD8-CD45RO+ cells were sorted as memory CD4+ T cells on a FACSAria II. Sequenced: memory CD4+ T cells from blood. The receptors stem from an adult in good health and CMV-seronegative.

CDR3: CASSSRGRDTEAFF. The CDR3 nucleotides read TGCGCCAGCAGCTCCAGGGGAAGGGACACTGAAGCTTTCTTT. The chain uses TRBV5-1 and TRBJ1-1, with a possible D match to TRBD1 (6 bases). Germline V gene lookup returns CDR1 SGHRS and CDR2 YFSETQ. V was clipped by 3 bases and J by 3 bases, with 12 bases between them. This CDR3 is 14 amino acids long.

The chain employs TRBV9 and TRBJ2-3; perhaps TRBD1 as D (5 bases). V was clipped by 4 bases and J by 2 bases, with 14 bases between them. Germline V gene data show CDR1 as SGDLS and CDR2 as YYNGEE. The CDR3 extends over 15 amino acids. In nucleotides, the CDR3 is TGTGCCAGCAGCTCCCGAAGGGGCCTCACAGATACGCAGTATTTT. As protein: CASSSRRGLTDTQYF.

The J gene is TRBJ2-1, the V gene TRBV5-5, with TRBD2 matching 7 bases. Germline V CDR1 and CDR2: SGHKS, YYEKEE (reference sequence). The V segment lost 4 bases and the J segment 9 bases; nucleotides outside the gene matches: 10. This CDR3 has 14 amino acids. CDR3 region: CASSPDGLVIEQFF. The CDR3 DNA follows: TGTGCCAGCAGCCCCGACGGACTAGTGATTGAGCAGTTCTTC. The full variable domain, its missing parts supplied by reference TRBV5-5 and TRBJ2-1, is DAGVTQSPTHLIKTRGQQVTLRCSPISGHKSVSWYQQVLGQGPQFIFQYYEKEERGRGNFPDRFSARQFPNYSSELNVNALLLGDSALYLCASSPDGLVIEQFFGPGTRLTVL.

The gene calls are TRBV18 and TRBJ1-4, with D perhaps matching TRBD1 (5 bases). The CDR3 runs 16 residues. Germline V CDR1 and CDR2: KGHSH, LQKENI. The V end lost 2 bases, the J end lost 7 bases, and 17 bases lay between the germline ends. As DNA, the CDR3 is TGTGCCAGCTCACCAACGGGTCCGGCAGGGAGTGAAAAACTGTTTTTT. It is translated as CASSPTGPAGSEKLFF.

The chain is built from TRBV5-1 and TRBJ2-3, with D possibly matching TRBD1 (6 bases). CDR3 length equals 17 residues. Germline V gene data show CDR1 as SGHRS and CDR2 as YFSETQ. V shed 5 bases and J shed 0 bases, with 19 bases lying between them. The CDR3 is CASREGQGLASTDTQYF. DNA of the CDR3: TGCGCCAGCAGGGAAGGGCAGGGGCTAGCAAGCACAGATACGCAGTATTTT. The full variable domain, its missing parts supplied by reference TRBV5-1 and TRBJ2-3, is KAGVTQTPRYLIKTRGQQVTLSCSPISGHRSVSWYQQTPGQGLQFLFEYFSETQRNKGNFPGRFSGRQFSNSRSEMNVSTLELGDSALYLCASREGQGLASTDTQYFGPGTRLTVL.

The chain carries TRBV15 and TRBJ2-1; D is possibly TRBD2 (6 bases). The CDR3 sequence is 18 residues long. V shed 5 bases and J shed 0 bases, with 20 bases lying between them. The germline V gene encodes CDR1 LNHNV and CDR2 YYDKDF (reference sequence). CDR3 in amino acids: CATSVQGPRGSSYNEQFF. CDR3 coding DNA: TGTGCCACCAGCGTCCAGGGTCCGCGGGGAAGCTCCTACAATGAGCAGTTCTTC.

The CDR3 loop is CASSQQDRETKQFF. DNA for the CDR3: TGCGCCAGCAGCCAACAGGATCGCGAGACTAAGCAGTTCTTC. J is TRBJ2-1 and V is TRBV4-1; D may be TRBD2 (5 bases). The CDR3 extends over 14 amino acids. CDR1 and CDR2 (germline): MGHRA, YSYEKL. Trimming cost V 2 bases and J 11 bases, with 16 bases left between them.

This clone was seen a handful of times. This chain joins TRBV23-1 and TRBJ1-3; D is undetermined. Being an ORF, TRBV23-1 has a function that is uncertain. V was clipped by 0 bases and J by 4 bases, with 10 bases between them. CDR3 length equals 15 residues. The CDR3 nucleotides read TGCGCCAGCAGTCAATCGTCCACGACCGGAAACACCATATATTTT. Translated: CASSQSSTTGNTIYF.

In regard to this clone: Mismatch with germline at one junction end may stem from a read error. The chain is built from TRBV4-2 and TRBJ2-1; TRBD2 matches at 12 bases. The CDR3 spans 15 residues. The V gene's germline CDR1 is LGHNA and CDR2 YNFKEQ. CDR3 protein: CASSQVGASGRARVF. DNA for the CDR3: TGTGCCAGCAGCCAAGTCGGGGCTAGCGGGAGGGCTAGGGTCTTC.

This chain links TRBV9 with TRBJ1-2; unclear D gene. The CDR3 has 15 residues. The V end lost 2 bases, the J end lost 3 bases, and 14 bases lay between the germline ends. CDR1 SGDLS and CDR2 YYNGEE come from the germline V gene. CDR3 amino acids: CASSVRPEAHYGYTF. For the CDR3, the DNA is TGTGCCAGCAGCGTCCGTCCGGAGGCCCACTATGGCTACACCTTC.

The V and J genes are TRBV28 and TRBJ2-5, with 11 bases matching TRBD2. With 6 bases clipped from V and 7 bases from J, the junction kept 16 bases outside the gene matches. From germline, CDR1 is MDHEN and CDR2 SYDVKM. The CDR3 is made up of 17 amino acids. The CDR3 sequence: CASRDGEVAGGRRTQYF. The CDR3 nucleotides read TGTGCCAGCAGGGACGGGGAGGTAGCGGGGGGGCGGAGGACCCAGTACTTC.

V gene TRBV30 combines with J gene TRBJ2-3; no reliable D call. The germline V gene has CDR1 GTSNPN and CDR2 SVGIG (reference sequence). Trimming took 2 bases from V and 4 from J, leaving 16 bases between them. The CDR3 loop spans 15 amino acids. CDR3 sequence: CAWSLHHPRPDTQYF. The CDR3 DNA reads TGTGCCTGGAGTCTACATCACCCGAGGCCAGATACGCAGTATTTT.

This clone turned up a few times. This sequence joins TRBV5-1 and TRBJ2-7, with TRBD1 matching over 8 bases. The CDR3 totals 14 residues. Germline lookup yields CDR1 SGHRS and CDR2 YFSETQ. The V and J ends lost 1 base and 6 bases, in that order; junction bases with no gene match: 6. The CDR3 DNA follows: TGCGCCAGCAGCTTGTGGACAGGGTTAAGCGAGCAGTACTTC. Encoded protein: CASSLWTGLSEQYF.

V gene TRBV5-6 combines with J gene TRBJ2-3; 8 bases line up with TRBD2. Germline values: CDR1 SGHDT, CDR2 YYEEEE. CDR3 length: 16 residues. Trimming at V came to 0 bases and at J to 0 bases, leaving 3 bases not matched to a gene. In DNA, the CDR3 is TGTGCCAGCAGCTTGGGGACTAGCCTCAGCACAGATACGCAGTATTTT. Translation: CASSLGTSLSTDTQYF.

V is TRBV7-8 and J is TRBJ2-1; 10 bases agree with TRBD2. The V gene end was trimmed by 5 bases and the J gene end by 12 bases; junction bases not matched to a gene: 25. The length of the CDR3 is 19 residues. Germline loops: CDR1 SGHVS, CDR2 FQNEAQ. Here the CDR3 DNA reads TGTGCCAGCAGCCTATCCCGGGACAGGCGGGAGAGAGCGGGAGGGAGGCAGTTCTTC. It encodes CASSLSRDRRERAGGRQFF.

The chain couples TRBV19 to TRBJ2-2, with TRBD2 matching over 10 bases. This CDR3 spans 17 amino acids. CDR1 LNHDA and CDR2 SQIVND come from the germline V gene (reference sequence). J lost 6 bases, V lost 3 bases, and 10 bases had no gene match. The CDR3 bases are TGTGCCAGTAGTATGATAATCCTAGCGGGAGTAGCCGGGGAGCTGTTTTTT. It encodes CASSMIILAGVAGELFF.

The J gene is TRBJ2-7, the V gene TRBV18; TRBD2 matches at 8 bases. The CDR3 sequence is 14 residues long. Germline CDR1 and CDR2: KGHSH and LQKENI. Trimming cost V 6 bases and J 6 bases; bases outside gene matches: 10. CDR3 protein: CASSPLGRASEQYF. CDR3 bases: TGTGCCAGCTCCCCCCTCGGGAGGGCTTCCGAGCAGTACTTC. The full variable domain, completed using reference TRBV18 and TRBJ2-7, is NAGVMQNPRHLVRRRGQEARLRCSPMKGHSHVYWYRQLPEEGLKFMVYLQKENIIDESGMPKERFSAEFPKEGPSILRIQQVVRGDSAAYFCASSPLGRASEQYFGPGTRLTVT.

This chain joins TRBV28 and TRBJ1-5; the D gene is possibly TRBD1 (6 bases). The V end was cut by 7 bases, the J end by 5 bases, with 9 bases between. Germline V gives CDR1 MDHEN, CDR2 SYDVKM. This CDR3 is 12 amino acids long. The CDR3 nucleotides are TGTGCCAGCACAGGGGCCGATCAGCCCCAGCATTTT. Translated, it gives CASTGADQPQHF.

This clone came up a few times. The chain recombines TRBV2 with TRBJ1-2; D remains unclear. The CDR3 extends over 13 amino acids. Germline CDR1 SNHLY, CDR2 FYNNEI. V lost 11 bases and J lost 7, with 20 bases in between. The CDR3 bases are TGTGCCGTAGGCCTGCCCCGCAATCCTGGCTACACCTTC. Translating gives CAVGLPRNPGYTF.

This chain connects TRBV11-2 to TRBJ2-7, with 11 bases that match TRBD2. The V segment lost 0 bases and the J segment 4 bases; nucleotides outside the gene matches: 11. Germline V gene data show CDR1 as SGHAT and CDR2 as FQNNGV. The CDR3 consists of 18 residues. CDR3: CASSLDRLAGLMRYEQYF. For the CDR3, the DNA is TGTGCCAGCAGCTTAGACCGACTAGCGGGACTAATGAGGTACGAGCAGTACTTC.

The chain employs TRBV10-1 and TRBJ2-1; D is possibly TRBD1 (6 bases). Germline loops: CDR1 WNHNN, CDR2 SYGVQD (reference sequence). The CDR3 is 17 amino acids. V was trimmed by 0 bases and J by 6 bases, leaving 18 bases between them. The CDR3 loop reads CASSESLLGAWPNEQFF. CDR3 nucleotides: TGCGCCAGCAGTGAGTCCCTATTGGGGGCTTGGCCCAATGAGCAGTTCTTC.

CDR3: CASSPDSTRDYGYTF. The DNA of the CDR3 is TGTGCCAGCAGCCCGGATTCTACTCGGGACTATGGCTACACCTTC. The rearrangement uses TRBV5-4 and TRBJ1-2; D gene unclear. The CDR3 is 15 residues long. V lost 4 bases and J 3 bases, leaving 16 bases between the germline ends. CDR1 and CDR2 from the germline V gene are SGHNT and YYREEE (reference sequence).

The chain uses TRBV11-2 and TRBJ2-7; D is perhaps TRBD2 (7 bases). The CDR3 is made up of 15 amino acids. With 5 bases removed from V and 6 bases from J, the gap between germline ends came to 20 bases. The germline CDR1 and CDR2 sequences are SGHAT and FQNNGV. The CDR3 coding sequence is TGTGCCAGCAGCCCAACGACAGGCGGGGGATCCGAGCAGTACTTC. This encodes CASSPTTGGGSEQYF.

The chain uses TRBV19 and TRBJ1-2, with 10 bases that match TRBD1. V lost 6 bases, J lost 4 bases, and 8 bases stayed unmatched. The CDR3 consists of 15 residues. Germline-derived CDR1 and CDR2 are LNHDA and SQIVND (reference sequence). The CDR3 region is CASRTRTGGGYGYTF. DNA of the CDR3: TGTGCCAGTAGAACCCGGACAGGGGGTGGCTATGGCTACACCTTC. The complete variable domain, with remaining parts taken from reference TRBV19 and TRBJ1-2, reads DGGITQSPKYLFRKEGQNVTLSCEQNLNHDAMYWYRQDPGQGLRLIYYSQIVNDFQKGDIAEGYSVSREKKESFPLTVTSAQKNPTAFYLCASRTRTGGGYGYTFGSGTRLTVV.

The chain joins TRBV10-3 to TRBJ2-7; a weak D match, TRBD1 (6 bases). Deletions cut 0 bases from V and 7 bases from J, with 22 bases between. The CDR3 totals 17 residues. Germline CDR1 ENHRY, CDR2 SYGVKD. DNA for the CDR3: TGTGCCATCAGTGAGTCGGCCCTAGAATCGGCAGGGGTGGAGCAGTACTTC. As protein: CAISESALESAGVEQYF.

This clone was detected a few times. V is TRBV27 and J is TRBJ1-5; TRBD1 agrees at 7 bases. V lost 4 bases to trimming and J lost 6 bases; unmatched junction nucleotides: 9. The CDR3 runs 15 residues. CDR1 MNHEY and CDR2 SMNVEV come from the germline V gene (reference sequence). CDR3 DNA: TGTGCCAGCAGTTCTCGACAGGGAGGGAGTCAGCCCCAGCATTTT. It specifies CASSSRQGGSQPQHF.